This TCR beta chain was profiled in a study of cytomegalovirus exposure and HLA in healthy donors. Regarding this clone: The antigen is not known.

The CDR3 consists of 13 residues. Germline CDR1 reads SGHTA; CDR2 reads FQGNSA. Trimming stripped 4 bases from V and 6 bases from J, with 9 bases between. Study outcomes and limitations: DRB1 had the most TCR associations and HLA-C the fewest, a later analysis found, with rates varying by HLA locus. In an earlier analysis, in some 540 donors, most V segments appeared productive either ~87% or ~30% of the time. Clonal expansion, a later analysis showed, was greater in HLA-associated TCR beta chains than in equally common others. It was taken for granted in presence/absence analyses that sequencing depth across donors was roughly uniform.

With 60 Vbeta and 13 Jbeta primers, the PCR was carried out. The table came from immunoSEQ multiplex PCR; TCRdb's copy has only in-frame clones and leaves some out. The sample includes around 40,000 clones, 68% of them seen just once. The chain links TRBV7-2 to TRBJ2-2; D remains ambiguous. The specimen was PBMCs. The sequence was collected from a man aged 40-55 years in good health and CMV-seronegative. CDR3 DNA sequence: TGTGCCAGCAGCTCTAACTACCCCGGGGAGCTGTTTTTT. It translates to CASSSNYPGELFF.